A selection of T cell receptor beta chains follows, all from one sample in a study of shared clonotypes between healthy human individuals. Clones were sequenced by immunoSEQ multiplex PCR, and TCRdb holds only the in-frame ones, with some missing. The sample carries some 2.1 million clones, just over 90% recorded once. Sample: naive CD8+ T cells from PBMCs. The receptor set was obtained from a man between 18 and 35 years old in good health. Some clones in this sample may be carry-over from other donors' samples. CDR3s include the opening cysteine and the closing phenylalanine or tryptophan. The D gene is left open where the match is weak. Clone size is given for some rows only: seen once, a few or many times, or a class if the clone is expanded.

D | J | V | size | DNA | CDR3
TRBD2 | TRBJ2-7 | TRBV28 | . | TGTGCCAGCAGCCCACGGGGGAGGGACGAGCAGTACTTC | CASSPRGRDEQYF
. | TRBJ2-1 | TRBV9 | . | TGTGCCAGCAGCGTAGCTCTGTTCGCCAGCTCCTACAATGAGCAGTTCTTC | CASSVALFASSYNEQFF
. | TRBJ1-5 | TRBV21-1 | few | TGTGCCAGCAGCCCTCGACGTGGACAGGAGAATAGCAATCAGCCCCAGCATTTT | CASSPRRGQENSNQPQHF
. | TRBJ2-1 | TRBV7-9 | . | TGTGCCAGCAGCCCCGTTAGGGGCGCTGGGCCGAGCTCCTACAATGAGCAGTTCTTC | CASSPVRGAGPSSYNEQFF
. | TRBJ2-2 | TRBV7-6 | . | TGTGCCAGCAGCCCACGGGACGGAGAACTTTCCGGGGAGCTGTTTTTT | CASSPRDGELSGELFF
. | TRBJ2-1 | TRBV7-8 | . | TGTGCCAGCGAAGGTCCCCACAATGAGCAGTTCTTC | CASEGPHNEQFF
TRBD2 | TRBJ2-7 | TRBV25-1 | . | TGTGCCAGCAGTGAATGGTCGGGGGGAGGGTACGAGCAGTACTTC | CASSEWSGGGYEQYF
TRBD2 | TRBJ2-7 | TRBV28 | . | TGTGCCAGCAGGAGGGGCAGCGGGAGCGACGAGCAGTACTTC | CASRRGSGSDEQYF
. | TRBJ2-7 | TRBV28 | once | TGTGCCAGCAGGCGCCTATGGGCTACTAACTCCTACGAGCAGTACTTC | CASRRLWATNSYEQYF
. | TRBJ2-3 | TRBV5-1 | . | TGCGCCAGCACCAACTCCCCTGGTGGAAGCACAGATACGCAGTATTTT | CASTNSPGGSTDTQYF
TRBD2 | TRBJ2-7 | TRBV7-6 | . | TGTGCCAGCAGTCACCCGGGACTAGCAAACGAGCAGTACTTC | CASSHPGLANEQYF
. | TRBJ1-2 | TRBV7-8 | . | TGTGCCATCGCTCCCAGTGTGGGGGATGGCTACACCTTC | CAIAPSVGDGYTF
TRBD1 | TRBJ2-2 | TRBV2 | . | TGTGCCAGCAACGGACAGGAGAACACCGGGGAGCTGTTTTTT | CASNGQENTGELFF
TRBD1 | TRBJ1-2 | TRBV27 | . | TGTGCCAGCAGTTTATCAGGGACAGGTGTTGGCTACACCTTC | CASSLSGTGVGYTF
. | TRBJ2-1 | TRBV5-4 | . | TGTGCCAGCGGAGATATCTTAGTGGGGCATGAGCAGTTCTTC | CASGDILVGHEQFF
TRBD2 | TRBJ2-7 | TRBV30 | once | TGTGCCTGGAGTTCCCGAGGGGGGACTAGGTCCTACGAGCAGTACTTC | CAWSSRGGTRSYEQYF
TRBD2 | TRBJ2-7 | TRBV7-2 | . | TGTGCCAGCAGCTGGCCGGGACTAGCTCGAGGGGAGCAGTACTTC | CASSWPGLARGEQYF
. | TRBJ2-2 | TRBV6-5 | . | TGTGCCAGCGGTCCGTGGGGGACCGGGGAGCTGTTTTTT | CASGPWGTGELFF
. | TRBJ1-1 | TRBV7-3 | . | TGTGCCAGCAGCTTATCCGGCAGCATGAACACTGAAGCTTTCTTT | CASSLSGSMNTEAFF
. | TRBJ1-2 | TRBV19 | . | TGTGCCATCTCCCGGGGAGGGCAGGATGGCTACACCTTC | CAISRGGQDGYTF
. | TRBJ2-7 | TRBV7-8 | . | TGTGCCAGCAGCAGGGGGTCCTACGAGCAGTACTTC | CASSRGSYEQYF
TRBD1 | TRBJ2-2 | TRBV19 | . | TGTGCCAGCACTGGGACAGGGGCGACCGGGGAGCTGTTTTTT | CASTGTGATGELFF
. | TRBJ2-7 | TRBV29-1 | . | TGCAGCGTTCTTGGCTACGAGCAGTACTTC | CSVLGYEQYF
. | TRBJ2-1 | TRBV5-1 | . | TGCGCCAGCAGCTTGGTATTGGGACTGTCGAGCTCCTACAATGAGCAGTTCTTC | CASSLVLGLSSSYNEQFF
. | TRBJ2-7 | TRBV10-3 | . | TGTGCCATCAGTGAGAGTAGTCTGGGACCAAGGGCCTACGAGCAGTACTTC | CAISESSLGPRAYEQYF
. | TRBJ1-1 | TRBV7-8 | . | TGTGCCAGCAGCTTATTACCGGGTGCGGCTGAAGCTTTCTTT | CASSLLPGAAEAFF
. | TRBJ1-4 | TRBV19 | . | TGTGCCAGTAGTATCCGGTATGCGGCAGGGGTTAATGAAAAACTGTTTTTT | CASSIRYAAGVNEKLFF
TRBD1 | TRBJ2-3 | TRBV27 | . | TGTGCCAGCAGCCATTTACCGGGACAGGCTAGCACAGATACGCAGTATTTT | CASSHLPGQASTDTQYF
. | TRBJ2-1 | TRBV7-3 | . | TGTGCCAGCAGCCCTGACTGGAATGATGAGCAGTTCTTC | CASSPDWNDEQFF
. | TRBJ2-2 | TRBV9 | few | TGTGCCAGCAGTCCGTCCGGGAGTCCGACCGGGGAGCTGTTTTTT | CASSPSGSPTGELFF
TRBD2 | TRBJ2-3 | TRBV7-9 | . | TGTGCCAGCAGCTTAGTACTAGCGGCAACAGATACGCAGTATTTT | CASSLVLAATDTQYF
. | TRBJ1-1 | TRBV19 | . | TGTGCCAGTAATCCTCGGCAGGCCAACACTGAAGCTTTCTTT | CASNPRQANTEAFF
TRBD1 | TRBJ1-1 | TRBV27 | few | TGTGCCAGCAGCTGGGACAGGGGCGGCACTGAAGCTTTCTTT | CASSWDRGGTEAFF
. | TRBJ2-1 | TRBV7-2 | . | TGTGCCAGCAGCTTAGGGTTGGGGCTAGCGAACTACAATGAGCAGTTCTTC | CASSLGLGLANYNEQFF
. | TRBJ2-1 | TRBV6-1 | . | TGTGCCAGCAGTGTTTTTCGGGGGCCCGGGGATGAGCAGTTCTTC | CASSVFRGPGDEQFF
TRBD1 | TRBJ1-1 | TRBV11-2 | . | TGTGCCAGCAGCTCGACAGGGGCCGGGACTGAAGCTTTCTTT | CASSSTGAGTEAFF
. | TRBJ1-4 | TRBV28 | . | TGTGCCAGCAGTTTCGTGGGGACAATTTCAACTAATGAAAAACTGTTTTTT | CASSFVGTISTNEKLFF
TRBD1 | TRBJ1-4 | TRBV13 | . | TGTGCCAGCAGCTTATCAACAGGGGGGAGGGAAAAACTGTTTTTT | CASSLSTGGREKLFF
TRBD2 | TRBJ2-7 | TRBV7-2 | . | TGTGCCAGCAGCTTAGCGCTGGCGGGAGCCCGCTCCTACGAGCAGTACTTC | CASSLALAGARSYEQYF
. | TRBJ1-2 | TRBV7-8 | . | TGTGCCAGCAGCCCGGAGGGTCTACTCGGCTACACCTTC | CASSPEGLLGYTF
. | TRBJ2-6 | TRBV9 | . | TGTGCCAGCAGCCCAGAGAGGGGGGCCAACGTCCTGACTTTC | CASSPERGANVLTF
. | TRBJ1-5 | TRBV27 | . | TGTGCCAGCAGGGGGGGAGGGGGCAATCAGCCCCAGCATTTT | CASRGGGGNQPQHF
TRBD1 | TRBJ1-1 | TRBV27 | . | TGTGCCAGCAGTTTAGGGACAGGGGCGAACACTGAAGCTTTCTTT | CASSLGTGANTEAFF
. | TRBJ2-7 | TRBV6-5 | . | TGTGCCAGCAGTTACGAAGGGGGATCGGACTACGAGCAGTACTTC | CASSYEGGSDYEQYF
TRBD1 | TRBJ1-5 | TRBV27 | . | TGTGCCAGCAGTTTACGGGACCCCAGGACAGGGCCTAATCAGCCCCAGCATTTT | CASSLRDPRTGPNQPQHF
. | TRBJ2-3 | TRBV28 | . | TGTGCCAGCAGTTTCCGGGGGTCTCGGGATACGCAGTATTTT | CASSFRGSRDTQYF
TRBD2 | TRBJ2-1 | TRBV6-1 | . | TGTGCCAGCAGTAGGGGACTAGTCTACAATGAGCAGTTCTTC | CASSRGLVYNEQFF
. | TRBJ2-7 | TRBV19 | . | TGTGCCAGTAGTGGTAGGGTCTCCTACGAGCAGTACTTC | CASSGRVSYEQYF
. | TRBJ2-7 | TRBV2 | . | TGTGCCAGCAGCCCCGGAGGAGGGGCCTACGAGCAGTACTTC | CASSPGGGAYEQYF
. | TRBJ2-1 | TRBV4-1 | . | TGCGCCAGCAGCCAAGATCCGGCGTTCGACGGGGCTATTTACAATGAGCAGTTCTTC | CASSQDPAFDGAIYNEQFF
. | TRBJ2-7 | TRBV6-9 | once | TGTGCCAGCGGACCGACAGTTGCCTCCTACGAGCAGTACTTC | CASGPTVASYEQYF
TRBD2 | TRBJ2-1 | TRBV13 | . | TGTGCCAGCAGCTTAGGCCGGCTAGCGGGAGGGCCGGGCAATGAGCAGTTCTTC | CASSLGRLAGGPGNEQFF
. | TRBJ2-1 | TRBV29-1 | . | TGCAGCGTTGAAGTGCCGGGAAGGGAATACTACAATGAGCAGTTCTTC | CSVEVPGREYYNEQFF
. | TRBJ1-5 | TRBV6-1 | . | TGTGCCAGCTTGACCGGGACACGAAATCAGCCCCAGCATTTT | CASLTGTRNQPQHF
TRBD1 | TRBJ2-7 | TRBV14 | . | TGTGCCAGCAGCCAAGATAGGTGGGACAGCTACGAGCAGTACTTC | CASSQDRWDSYEQYF